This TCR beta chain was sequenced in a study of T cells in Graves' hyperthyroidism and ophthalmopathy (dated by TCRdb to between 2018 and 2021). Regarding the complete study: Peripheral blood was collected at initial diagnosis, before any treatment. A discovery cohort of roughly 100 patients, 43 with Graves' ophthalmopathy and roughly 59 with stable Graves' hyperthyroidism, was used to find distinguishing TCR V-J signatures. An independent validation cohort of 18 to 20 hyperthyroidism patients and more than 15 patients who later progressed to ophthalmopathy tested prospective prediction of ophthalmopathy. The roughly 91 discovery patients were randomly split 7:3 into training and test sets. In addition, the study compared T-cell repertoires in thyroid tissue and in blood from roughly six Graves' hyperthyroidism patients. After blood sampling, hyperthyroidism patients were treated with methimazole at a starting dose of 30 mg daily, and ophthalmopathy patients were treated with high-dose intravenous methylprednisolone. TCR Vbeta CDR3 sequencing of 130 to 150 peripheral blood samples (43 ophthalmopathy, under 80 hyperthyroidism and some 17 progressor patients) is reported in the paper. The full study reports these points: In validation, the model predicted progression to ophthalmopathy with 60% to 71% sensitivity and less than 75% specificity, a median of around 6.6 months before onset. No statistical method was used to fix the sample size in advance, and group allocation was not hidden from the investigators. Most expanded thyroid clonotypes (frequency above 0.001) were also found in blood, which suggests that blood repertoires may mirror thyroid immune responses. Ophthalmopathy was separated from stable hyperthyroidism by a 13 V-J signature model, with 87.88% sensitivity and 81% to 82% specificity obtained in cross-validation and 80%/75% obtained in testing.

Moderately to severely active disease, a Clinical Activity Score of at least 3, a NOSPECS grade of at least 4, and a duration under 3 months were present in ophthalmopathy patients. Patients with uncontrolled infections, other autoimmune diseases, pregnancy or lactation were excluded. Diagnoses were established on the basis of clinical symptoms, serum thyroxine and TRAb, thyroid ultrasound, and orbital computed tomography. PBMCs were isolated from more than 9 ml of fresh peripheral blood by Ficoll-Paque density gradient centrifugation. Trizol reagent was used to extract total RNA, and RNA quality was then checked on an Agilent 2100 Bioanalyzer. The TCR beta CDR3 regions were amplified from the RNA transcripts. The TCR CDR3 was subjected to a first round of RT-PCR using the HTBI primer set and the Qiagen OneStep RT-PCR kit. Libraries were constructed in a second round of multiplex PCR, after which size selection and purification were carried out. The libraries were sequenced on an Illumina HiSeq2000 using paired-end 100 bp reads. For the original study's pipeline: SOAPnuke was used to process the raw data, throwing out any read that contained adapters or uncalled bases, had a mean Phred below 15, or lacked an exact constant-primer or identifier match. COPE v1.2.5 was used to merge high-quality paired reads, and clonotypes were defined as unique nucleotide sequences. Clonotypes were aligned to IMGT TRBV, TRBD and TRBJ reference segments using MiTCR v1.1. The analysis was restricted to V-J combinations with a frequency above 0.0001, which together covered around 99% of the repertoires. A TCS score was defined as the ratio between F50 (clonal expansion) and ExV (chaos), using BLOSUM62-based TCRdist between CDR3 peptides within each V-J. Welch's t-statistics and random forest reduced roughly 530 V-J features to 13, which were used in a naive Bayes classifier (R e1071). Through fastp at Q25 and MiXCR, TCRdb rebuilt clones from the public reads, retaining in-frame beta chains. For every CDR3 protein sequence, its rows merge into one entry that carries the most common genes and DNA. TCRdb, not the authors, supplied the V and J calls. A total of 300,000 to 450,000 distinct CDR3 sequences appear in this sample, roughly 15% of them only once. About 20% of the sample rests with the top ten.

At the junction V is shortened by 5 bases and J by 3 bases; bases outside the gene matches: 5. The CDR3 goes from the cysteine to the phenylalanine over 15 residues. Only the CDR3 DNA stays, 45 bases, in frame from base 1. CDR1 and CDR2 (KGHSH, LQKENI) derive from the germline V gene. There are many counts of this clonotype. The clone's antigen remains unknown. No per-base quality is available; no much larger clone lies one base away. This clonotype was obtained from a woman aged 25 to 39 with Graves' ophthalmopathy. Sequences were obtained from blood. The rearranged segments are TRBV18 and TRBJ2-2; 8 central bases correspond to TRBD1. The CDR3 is CASSSLTGDTGELFF. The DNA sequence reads TGTGCCAGCTCATCGTTGACAGGGGACACCGGGGAGCTGTTTTTT.